Listed below are T cell receptor beta chains from one sample, sequenced in a study of blood T cell repertoires in COVID-19. Some clones are missing from TCRdb's copy, which holds only in-frame ones; the method was immunoSEQ multiplex PCR. The table includes roughly 160,000 clones, roughly 86% detected once. The material sequenced was peripheral blood. The origin of the receptors is a man between 18 and 35 years old with acute or convalescent COVID-19. Each CDR3 is given with its conserved first and last residue. A D gene is named only where the DNA matches it firmly. Size is stated for part of the rows, as once, few or many counts, or as a class when the clone is expanded.

NA,NA,TRBV6-1,TRBJ2-1,CASSETGSYEQFF,TGTGCCAGCAGTGAAACAGGGAGCTATGAGCAGTTCTTC
NA,NA,TRBV6-1,TRBJ2-5,CASSEESGLPETQYF,TGTGCCAGCAGTGAGGAGTCGGGACTCCCGGAGACCCAGTACTTC
NA,NA,TRBV19,TRBJ1-6,CASSINTNRANSPLHF,TGTGCCAGTAGTATTAATACGAACAGGGCCAATTCACCCCTCCACTTT
TRBD1,NA,TRBV11-3,TRBJ2-5,CASSATGGQETQYF,TGTGCCAGCAGCGCGACAGGGGGTCAAGAGACCCAGTACTTC
TRBD1,NA,TRBV11-2,TRBJ1-1,CASTNRGTYTEAFF,TGTGCCAGCACCAACAGGGGCACCTACACTGAAGCTTTCTTT
NA,few,TRBV9,TRBJ1-1,CASSTTGKTTEAFF,TGTGCCAGCAGCACCACAGGGAAGACAACTGAAGCTTTCTTT
TRBD1,NA,TRBV14,TRBJ1-3,CASSKQGSGNTIYF,TGTGCCAGCAGCAAACAGGGGTCTGGAAACACCATATATTTT
TRBD1,NA,TRBV6-4,TRBJ2-2,CASSETDRVDTGELFF,TGTGCCAGCAGTGAAACTGACAGGGTCGACACCGGGGAGCTGTTTTTT
TRBD1,NA,TRBV30,TRBJ1-2,CAWSQGQGGGYTF,TGTGCCTGGAGCCAAGGACAGGGTGGTGGCTACACCTTC
NA,many,TRBV29-1,TRBJ1-1,CSTRTASNTEAFF,TGCAGCACTAGGACAGCTTCGAACACTGAAGCTTTCTTT
TRBD1,NA,TRBV5-4,TRBJ2-7,CASSADRGFGEQYF,TGTGCCAGCAGCGCGGACAGGGGTTTTGGCGAGCAGTACTTC
TRBD1,NA,TRBV19,TRBJ2-2,CASSSRTGPNTGELFF,TGTGCCAGTAGTTCGAGGACAGGACCGAACACCGGGGAGCTGTTTTTT
NA,once,TRBV27,TRBJ1-4,CASSKGSGQKLFF,TGTGCCAGCAGTAAGGGTTCAGGGCAAAAACTGTTTTTT
NA,NA,TRBV7-8,TRBJ2-7,CASSPPIWFSYEQYF,TGTGCCAGCAGCCCCCCTATATGGTTCTCCTACGAGCAGTACTTC
TRBD1,NA,TRBV5-1,TRBJ2-2,CASSPDRGNTGELFF,TGCGCCAGCAGCCCCGACAGGGGGAACACCGGGGAGCTGTTTTTT
NA,NA,TRBV12-3/TRBV12-4,TRBJ1-3,CASSFRFGNTIYF,TGTGCCAGCAGTTTTCGTTTCGGAAACACCATATATTTT
NA,NA,TRBV5-4,TRBJ2-7,CASSFGQGEEYEQYF,TGTGCCAGCAGCTTTGGCCAGGGGGAGGAGTACGAGCAGTACTTC
TRBD1,NA,TRBV5-1,TRBJ1-4,CASRGGQAATNEKLFF,TGCGCCAGCAGGGGGGGACAGGCTGCAACTAATGAAAAACTGTTTTTT
TRBD2,NA,TRBV3-1/TRBV3-2,TRBJ2-5,CASSPSGEETQYF,TGTGCCAGCAGCCCGAGCGGGGAAGAGACCCAGTACTTC
NA,NA,TRBV7-2,TRBJ1-2,CASSLVGGLRGYTF,TGTGCCAGCAGCTTAGTAGGGGGTCTAAGAGGCTACACCTTC
TRBD2,NA,TRBV11-3,TRBJ2-5,CASSIDSGGALETQYF,TGTGCCAGCAGCATTGATAGCGGGGGGGCCTTGGAGACCCAGTACTTC
TRBD1,NA,TRBV9,TRBJ2-4,CASSQFRDREDKNIQYF,TGTGCCAGCAGCCAATTCCGGGACAGGGAGGACAAAAACATTCAGTACTTC
NA,NA,TRBV18,TRBJ1-1,CASSPTRRQNTEAFF,TGTGCCAGCTCACCCACCAGGAGGCAGAACACTGAAGCTTTCTTT
NA,NA,TRBV5-6,TRBJ1-5,CASSLFEQINQPQHF,TGTGCCAGCAGCTTGTTTGAACAGATCAATCAGCCCCAGCATTTT
NA,NA,TRBV6-4,TRBJ1-6,CASSDRGENSPLHF,TGTGCCAGCAGTGACAGGGGTGAAAATTCACCCCTCCACTTT
NA,NA,TRBV6-5,TRBJ1-2,CASSLRGVEGYTF,TGTGCCAGCAGTCTCAGGGGAGTGGAAGGCTACACCTTC
NA,NA,TRBV30,TRBJ1-3,CAWSSTGNTIYF,TGTGCCTGGAGTTCAACTGGAAACACCATATATTTT
NA,NA,TRBV19,TRBJ1-2,CASSIGSGTRGYTF,TGTGCCAGTAGTATAGGGTCGGGGACTCGGGGCTACACCTTC
NA,NA,TRBV7-9,TRBJ1-1,CASSPRNQGSNTEAFF,TGTGCCAGCAGCCCACGAAATCAGGGGTCGAACACTGAAGCTTTCTTT
NA,NA,TRBV30,TRBJ1-6,CAWALGGAGSPLHF,TGTGCCTGGGCCCTTGGGGGGGCCGGTTCACCCCTCCACTTT
TRBD1,NA,TRBV7-6,TRBJ1-4,CASTPWDRGLGDEKLFF,TGTGCCAGCACCCCCTGGGACAGGGGGCTTGGGGATGAAAAACTGTTTTTT
NA,NA,TRBV6-5,TRBJ2-7,CASSYSARRSYEQYF,TGTGCCAGCAGTTACTCGGCTAGGAGATCCTACGAGCAGTACTTC
NA,NA,TRBV7-4,TRBJ2-5,CASSLLILTAVGGGQETQYF,TGTGCCAGCAGCTTGCTTATACTAACGGCGGTGGGAGGGGGCCAAGAGACCCAGTACTTC
TRBD2,NA,TRBV3-1/TRBV3-2,TRBJ2-1,CASSPTSGRTYNEQFF,TGTGCCAGCAGCCCGACTAGCGGGAGAACCTACAATGAGCAGTTCTTC
NA,NA,TRBV2,TRBJ1-3,CASSETGSGNTIYF,TGTGCCAGCAGTGAAACAGGCTCTGGAAACACCATATATTTT
TRBD2,NA,TRBV30,TRBJ2-5,CAWSPPSGVGETQYF,TGTGCCTGGAGTCCCCCTAGCGGGGTTGGAGAGACCCAGTACTTC
NA,NA,TRBV18,TRBJ1-2,CASSPRTGSNYGYTF,TGTGCCAGCTCACCACGAACAGGGTCTAACTATGGCTACACCTTC
TRBD1,few,TRBV7-6,TRBJ1-4,CASSLLMTRDRLNEKLFF,TGTGCCAGCAGCCTACTGATGACGCGGGACAGATTAAATGAAAAACTGTTTTTT
NA,NA,TRBV2,TRBJ2-3,CASSEEEDSRLRLSTDTQYF,TGTGCCAGCAGTGAAGAGGAGGACAGCCGACTTCGGCTTAGCACAGATACGCAGTATTTT
NA,NA,TRBV5-3,TRBJ1-2,CARSYRQEYGYTF,TGTGCCAGAAGCTATCGACAGGAGTATGGCTACACCTTC
NA,NA,TRBV12-3/TRBV12-4,TRBJ1-2,CASTHRAYGYTF,TGTGCCAGCACTCACAGGGCGTATGGCTACACCTTC
NA,few,TRBV19,TRBJ1-1,CASSIARVVGTEAFF,TGTGCCAGTAGTATAGCCAGGGTTGTTGGCACTGAAGCTTTCTTT
TRBD1,NA,TRBV19,TRBJ1-1,CASSIPGQGTEAFF,TGTGCCAGTAGTATACCGGGACAGGGAACTGAAGCTTTCTTT
NA,NA,TRBV7-9,TRBJ1-1,CASSSEAGTNTEAFF,TGTGCCAGCAGCTCTGAAGCGGGGACAAACACTGAAGCTTTCTTT